This entry lists 16 T cell receptor beta chains sequenced from one sample in a study of cytomegalovirus exposure and HLA in healthy donors. The study ran its PCR with 60 Vbeta and 13 Jbeta primers. TCRdb keeps only in-frame clones here, not all; method: immunoSEQ multiplex PCR. Counted here are about 130,000 clones, approximately 85% occurring once; the ten biggest clones make up under 7%. The sequencing sample was made of PBMCs. The receptor source for this set is a woman aged 25-40 years in good health and CMV-seropositive.

V usage is TRBV19 and J usage is TRBJ1-3; D gene unclear. The CDR3 extends over 15 amino acids. The germline V gene has CDR1 LNHDA and CDR2 SQIVND (reference sequence). The germline V and J ends were trimmed by 6 bases and 0 bases, with 12 bases remaining between them. The chain's CDR3 is CASSNSAYSGNTIYF. For the CDR3, the DNA is TGTGCCAGTAGCAACAGTGCTTACTCTGGAAACACCATATATTTT.

This clone was counted between two and nine times. This rearrangement joins TRBV6-1 to TRBJ1-5, with 9 bases matching TRBD1. Looked up from germline, CDR1 is MNHNS and CDR2 is SASEGT. V gave up 4 bases and J gave up 6 bases; unmatched junction bases: 7. The CDR3 contains 15 residues. In DNA form, the CDR3 reads TGTGCCAGCAGTGTGGGGGACAGGGTGGTTCAGCCCCAGCATTTT. As protein: CASSVGDRVVQPQHF.

The CDR3 loop is CASSGQTYGYTF. The CDR3 DNA is TGTGCCAGCAGTGGACAGACCTATGGCTACACCTTC. This rearrangement joins TRBV2 to TRBJ1-2, with D possibly TRBD1 on 5 matching bases. The CDR3 has 12 residues. Between the trimmed V and J ends, which lost 4 bases and 4 bases, there was a span of 7 bases. Germline values: CDR1 SNHLY, CDR2 FYNNEI. The full variable domain, rest sourced from reference TRBV2 and TRBJ1-2, is EPEVTQTPSHQVTQMGQEVILRCVPISNHLYFYWYRQILGQKVEFLVSFYNNEISEKSEIFDDQFSVERPDGSNFTLKIRSTKLEDSAMYFCASSGQTYGYTFGSGTRLTVV.

The chain combines TRBV4-2 with TRBJ2-1; D is unresolved. This CDR3 contains 20 residues. Trimming took off 0 bases at V and 4 bases at J, with 25 bases between the two ends. From germline, CDR1 is LGHNA and CDR2 YNFKEQ. CDR3 DNA: TGTGCCAGCAGCCAAGAACGTCCATCAACTTTTGCATCGAGTTACAATGAGCAGTTCTTC. Translation: CASSQERPSTFASSYNEQFF.

V usage is TRBV5-1 and J usage is TRBJ2-1, with D perhaps matching TRBD2 (5 bases). V dropped 0 bases and J dropped 4 bases, with 11 bases sitting between them. This CDR3 is built from 15 residues. Germline CDR1 SGHRS, CDR2 YFSETQ. CDR3 nucleotide sequence: TGCGCCAGCAGCTTGGCCGTGGCGGGTTACAATGAGCAGTTCTTC. Protein product: CASSLAVAGYNEQFF.

The chain uses TRBV4-1 and TRBJ2-5; D is possibly TRBD2 (5 bases). The CDR3 covers 15 residues. The V gene lost 2 bases and the J gene lost 0 bases, with 10 bases spanning the gap. CDR1 MGHRA and CDR2 YSYEKL come from the germline V gene. Written as DNA, the CDR3 is TGCGCCAGCAGCCAACCTCTGGACTACCAAGAGACCCAGTACTTC. Translation gives CASSQPLDYQETQYF.

CDR3 nucleotides: TGTGCCAGCAGTTTACGAGCTAGCAATCAGCCCCAGCATTTT. Protein sequence: CASSLRASNQPQHF. The chain uses TRBV27 and TRBJ1-5; D gene ambiguous. The CDR3 loop spans 14 amino acids. Germline CDR1 and CDR2: MNHEY and SMNVEV (reference sequence). Trimming cost V 2 bases and J 0 bases, with 5 bases left between them.

This clone has only a few counts. The rearrangement joins TRBV6-6 to TRBJ2-7, with D uncertain. In germline, CDR1 is MNHNY, CDR2 SVGAGI (reference sequence). The CDR3 totals 11 residues. Trimming removed 4 bases at V and 5 bases at J, with 6 bases between. The CDR3 coding sequence is TGTGCCAGCAGTTGGAGTGACGAGCAGTACTTC. Amino acids: CASSWSDEQYF.

The chain carries TRBV29-1 and TRBJ2-4, with 12 positions matching TRBD2. J lost 3 bases, V lost 5 bases, and 17 bases had no gene match. CDR3 size: 19 residues. Germline V CDR1 and CDR2: SQVTM, ANQGSEA. The CDR3 sequence: CSVLPLTSGRGLGKNIQYF. The CDR3 DNA sequence: TGCAGCGTTCTCCCTTTGACTAGCGGGAGAGGGCTAGGCAAAAACATTCAGTACTTC.

The chain employs TRBV5-1 and TRBJ1-3, with 9 bases matching TRBD1. The V gene's germline CDR1 is SGHRS and CDR2 YFSETQ. This CDR3 region has 16 residues. V gave up 4 bases and J gave up 0 bases; unmatched junction bases: 5. CDR3 coding DNA: TGCGCCAGCAGCCCGACAGGGGGGTCCTCTGGAAACACCATATATTTT. Translation gives CASSPTGGSSGNTIYF. Filled out from reference TRBV5-1 and TRBJ1-3, the complete variable domain reads KAGVTQTPRYLIKTRGQQVTLSCSPISGHRSVSWYQQTPGQGLQFLFEYFSETQRNKGNFPGRFSGRQFSNSRSEMNVSTLELGDSALYLCASSPTGGSSGNTIYFGEGSWLTVV.

The DNA of the CDR3 is TGTGCCAGCAGTGCAACAGGGTTAAGAAACACCATATATTTT. As protein: CASSATGLRNTIYF. The chain recombines TRBV6-5 with TRBJ1-3, with a possible D match to TRBD1 (6 bases). Germline V gene sequence: CDR1 MNHEY, CDR2 SVGAGI. The CDR3 contains 14 residues. V was clipped by 5 bases and J by 5 bases, with 13 bases between them.

CDR3 amino acids: CASSQVGANQPQHF. The CDR3 region has the DNA TGTGCCAGCAGCCAAGTAGGGGCCAATCAGCCCCAGCATTTT. V gene TRBV4-2 combines with J gene TRBJ1-5, with a possible D match to TRBD1 (5 bases). Deletions cut 1 base from V and 3 bases from J, with 7 bases between. This CDR3 has 14 residues. Germline lookup yields CDR1 LGHNA and CDR2 YNFKEQ.

This chain uses TRBV7-3 with TRBJ2-5; 8 positions match TRBD2. The DNA matches TRBJ2-7 better at its end, which makes the J call doubtful. The CDR3 totals 13 residues. In germline, CDR1 is SGHTA, CDR2 FQGTGA. The CDR3 is CASSFGLASEQYF. CDR3 sequence (DNA): TGTGCCAGCAGCTTCGGACTAGCAAGCGAGCAGTACTTC.

V gene TRBV7-9 combines with J gene TRBJ2-1, with 9 bases aligning to TRBD1. V lost 5 bases and J lost 5; bases outside the gene matches: 10. Germline CDR1 and CDR2: SEHNR and FQNEAQ (reference sequence). The CDR3 sequence is 16 residues long. For the CDR3, the DNA is TGTGCCAGCAGCCACCCAAGAGGGACAGGGCACAATGAGCAGTTCTTC. This gives the protein CASSHPRGTGHNEQFF.

CDR3 in DNA: TGTGCCAGCTCTCCCGGGACAGGGAATCCCCCTAGCAATCAGCCCCAGCATTTT. Translated: CASSPGTGNPPSNQPQHF. The chain recombines TRBV28 with TRBJ1-5; 9 bases agree with TRBD1. The CDR3 has 18 amino acids. The germline gives CDR1 MDHEN, CDR2 SYDVKM. The J segment lost 0 bases and the V segment lost 8 bases, leaving 14 bases of the junction unmatched.

The gene calls are TRBV4-1 and TRBJ2-3; TRBD2 matches 11 bases. Per the germline V gene, CDR1 is MGHRA and CDR2 is YSYEKL. The V and J ends lost 2 bases and 9 bases, in that order; junction bases with no gene match: 13. This CDR3 spans 17 amino acids. The CDR3 loop reads CASSQLGTSGGRETQYF. The CDR3 coding sequence is TGCGCCAGCAGCCAATTAGGGACTAGCGGTGGGAGGGAGACGCAGTATTTT.